This TCR beta chain was retrieved from a study of blood T cell repertoires in COVID-19. Germline V gene sequence: CDR1 MRHNA, CDR2 SNTAGT. The CDR3 covers 12 residues. Trimming left V 5 bases short and J 12 bases short, with 14 bases between. Repertoires were generated with immunoSEQ multiplex PCR, while TCRdb's copy carries only in-frame clones and drops some. Seen here are a few hundred thousand clones, over 75% observed once, and the top ten hold 2% to 3%. Only a few counts were recorded for this clone. The TCR was taken from a young woman who had recovered from COVID-19. The J gene is TRBJ2-1, the V gene TRBV6-4; possibly TRBD1 for D (5 bases). The sequenced material came from PBMCs or T cells enriched from blood (not recorded which). The CDR3 spells CASSPYRNRQFF. CDR3 nucleotide sequence: TGTGCCAGCAGTCCCTACAGGAATCGGCAGTTCTTC.